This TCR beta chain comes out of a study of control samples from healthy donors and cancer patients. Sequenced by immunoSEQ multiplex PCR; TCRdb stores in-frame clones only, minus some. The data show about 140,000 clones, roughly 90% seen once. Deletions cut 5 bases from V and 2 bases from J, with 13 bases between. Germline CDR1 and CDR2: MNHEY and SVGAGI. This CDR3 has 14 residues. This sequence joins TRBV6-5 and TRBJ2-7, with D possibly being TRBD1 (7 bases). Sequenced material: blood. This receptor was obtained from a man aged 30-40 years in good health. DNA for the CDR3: TGTGCCAGCAGTCATCAGGGGGGAGCCTACGAGCAGTACTTC. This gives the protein CASSHQGGAYEQYF.